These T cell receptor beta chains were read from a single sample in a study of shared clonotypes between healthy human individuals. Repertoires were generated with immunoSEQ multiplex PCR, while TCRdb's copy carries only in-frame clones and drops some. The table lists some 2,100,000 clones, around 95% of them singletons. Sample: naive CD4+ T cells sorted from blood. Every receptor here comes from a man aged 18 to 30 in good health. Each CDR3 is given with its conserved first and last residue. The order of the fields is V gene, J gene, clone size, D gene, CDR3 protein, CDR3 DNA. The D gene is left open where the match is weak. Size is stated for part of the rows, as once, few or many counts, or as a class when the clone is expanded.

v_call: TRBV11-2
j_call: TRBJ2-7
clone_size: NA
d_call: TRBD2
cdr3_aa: CASSPWGTSGTSYEQYF
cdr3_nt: TGTGCCAGCAGCCCATGGGGGACTAGCGGGACCTCCTACGAGCAGTACTTC

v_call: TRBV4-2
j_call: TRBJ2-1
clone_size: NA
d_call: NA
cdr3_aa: CASSQDGRFTYNEQFF
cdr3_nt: TGTGCCAGCAGCCAAGACGGGCGTTTCACCTACAATGAGCAGTTCTTC

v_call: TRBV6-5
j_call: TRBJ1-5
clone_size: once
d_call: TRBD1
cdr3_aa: CASSRQGGQPQHF
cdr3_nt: TGTGCCAGCAGTCGACAGGGCGGACAGCCCCAGCATTTT

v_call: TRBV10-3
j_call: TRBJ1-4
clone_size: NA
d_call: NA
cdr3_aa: CAISAGGGNEKLFF
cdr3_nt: TGTGCCATCAGTGCGGGAGGGGGAAATGAAAAACTGTTTTTT

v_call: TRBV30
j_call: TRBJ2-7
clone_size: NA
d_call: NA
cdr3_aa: CAWSNVGGPSYEQYF
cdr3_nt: TGTGCCTGGAGTAATGTGGGGGGGCCCTCCTACGAGCAGTACTTC

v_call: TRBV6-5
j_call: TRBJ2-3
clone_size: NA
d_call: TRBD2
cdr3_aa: CASSYSSGRAVDTQYF
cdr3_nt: TGTGCCAGCAGTTACTCTAGCGGGAGGGCCGTAGATACGCAGTATTTT

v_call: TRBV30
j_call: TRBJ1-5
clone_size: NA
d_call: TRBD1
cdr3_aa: CAWSFAGQSNQPQHF
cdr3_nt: TGTGCCTGGAGCTTTGCGGGACAGTCCAATCAGCCCCAGCATTTT

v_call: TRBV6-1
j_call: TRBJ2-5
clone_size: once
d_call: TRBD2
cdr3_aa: CASQAGAPPQETQYF
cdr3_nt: TGTGCCAGCCAAGCGGGGGCGCCACCCCAAGAGACCCAGTACTTC

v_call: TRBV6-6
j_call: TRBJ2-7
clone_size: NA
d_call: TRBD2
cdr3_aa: CASSYGGVRRPEQYF
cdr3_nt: TGTGCCAGCAGTTACGGGGGGGTCCGACGTCCCGAGCAGTACTTC

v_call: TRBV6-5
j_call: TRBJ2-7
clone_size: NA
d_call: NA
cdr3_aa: CASSYSSRFYEQYF
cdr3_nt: TGTGCCAGCAGTTACTCGAGCAGATTCTACGAGCAGTACTTC

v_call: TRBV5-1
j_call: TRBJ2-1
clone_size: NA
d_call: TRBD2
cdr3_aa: CASSPGLAVYNEQFF
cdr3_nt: TGCGCCAGCAGCCCGGGACTAGCGGTCTACAATGAGCAGTTCTTC

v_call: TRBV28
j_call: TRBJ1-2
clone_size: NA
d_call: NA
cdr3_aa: CASSYDSWYGYTF
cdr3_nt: TGTGCCAGCAGTTATGACAGTTGGTATGGCTACACCTTC

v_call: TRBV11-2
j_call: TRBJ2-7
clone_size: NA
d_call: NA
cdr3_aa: CASSFTTDSYEQYF
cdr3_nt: TGTGCCAGCAGCTTTACGACAGATTCCTACGAGCAGTACTTC

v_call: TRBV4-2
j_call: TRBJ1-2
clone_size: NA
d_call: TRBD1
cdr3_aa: CASSHLGDRGNGYTF
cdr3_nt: TGTGCCAGCAGCCACCTCGGGGACAGGGGTAATGGCTACACCTTC

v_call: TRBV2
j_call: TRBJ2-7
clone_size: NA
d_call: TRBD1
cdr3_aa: CASTGQGTHEQYF
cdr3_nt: TGTGCCAGCACGGGACAGGGGACCCACGAGCAGTACTTC

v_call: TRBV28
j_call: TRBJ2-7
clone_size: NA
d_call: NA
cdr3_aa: CASSSPGALASYEQYF
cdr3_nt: TGTGCCAGCAGTTCCCCGGGGGCCTTGGCCTCCTACGAGCAGTACTTC

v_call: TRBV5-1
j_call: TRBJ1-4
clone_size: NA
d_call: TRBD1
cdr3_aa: CASKGQGEEKLFF
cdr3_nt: TGCGCCAGTAAGGGACAGGGGGAGGAAAAACTGTTTTTT

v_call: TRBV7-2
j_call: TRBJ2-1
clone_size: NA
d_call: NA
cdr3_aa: CASSHGAGAQNEQFF
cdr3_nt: TGTGCCAGCAGCCACGGGGCAGGGGCTCAAAATGAGCAGTTCTTC

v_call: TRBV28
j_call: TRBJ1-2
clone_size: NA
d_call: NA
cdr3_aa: CASSLSTGPRGAGGYTF
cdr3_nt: TGTGCCAGCAGTTTATCCACGGGACCCAGGGGTGCCGGTGGCTACACCTTC

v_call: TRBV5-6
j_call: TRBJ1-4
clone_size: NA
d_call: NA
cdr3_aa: CASRPGQLTHEKLFF
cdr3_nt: TGTGCCAGCAGACCCGGACAGCTTACTCATGAAAAACTGTTTTTT

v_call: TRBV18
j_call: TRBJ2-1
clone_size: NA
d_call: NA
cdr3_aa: CASSPMGINEQFF
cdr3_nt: TGTGCCAGCTCACCAATGGGGATCAATGAGCAGTTCTTC

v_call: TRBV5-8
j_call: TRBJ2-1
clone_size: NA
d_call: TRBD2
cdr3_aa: CASSPSGLAVNEQFF
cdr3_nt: TGTGCCAGCAGCCCTTCGGGGCTAGCGGTCAATGAGCAGTTCTTC

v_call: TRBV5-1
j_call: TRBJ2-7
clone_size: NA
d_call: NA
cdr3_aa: CASSLGPEQYF
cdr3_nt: TGCGCCAGCAGCTTAGGACCTGAGCAGTACTTC

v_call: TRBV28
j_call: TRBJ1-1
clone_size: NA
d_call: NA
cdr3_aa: CASSSHTGKAEAFF
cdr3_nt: TGTGCCAGCAGTTCTCACACAGGGAAGGCTGAAGCTTTCTTT

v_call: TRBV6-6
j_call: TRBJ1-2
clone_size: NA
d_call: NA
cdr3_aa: CASRFDSTDSYGYTF
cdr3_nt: TGTGCCAGCAGGTTTGATTCGACGGATAGTTATGGCTACACCTTC

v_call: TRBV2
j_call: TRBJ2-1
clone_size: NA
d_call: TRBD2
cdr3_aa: CASRGLAEYNEQFF
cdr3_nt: TGTGCCAGCAGGGGACTAGCGGAGTACAATGAGCAGTTCTTC

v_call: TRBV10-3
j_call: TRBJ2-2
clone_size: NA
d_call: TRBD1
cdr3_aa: CAIKKDRGDGGELFF
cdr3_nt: TGTGCCATCAAAAAGGACAGGGGGGATGGCGGGGAGCTGTTTTTT

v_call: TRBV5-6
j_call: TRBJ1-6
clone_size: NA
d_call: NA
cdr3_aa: CASSLNRAWNSPLHF
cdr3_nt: TGTGCCAGCAGCTTGAACAGGGCCTGGAATTCACCCCTCCACTTT

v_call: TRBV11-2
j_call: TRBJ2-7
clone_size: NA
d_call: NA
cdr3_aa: CASSFGYPEQYF
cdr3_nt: TGTGCCAGCAGCTTTGGCTACCCCGAGCAGTACTTC

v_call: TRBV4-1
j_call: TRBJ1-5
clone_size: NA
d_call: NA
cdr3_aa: CASSQEGQPKQPQHF
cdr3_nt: TGCGCCAGCAGCCAAGAGGGGCAGCCGAAGCAGCCCCAGCATTTT

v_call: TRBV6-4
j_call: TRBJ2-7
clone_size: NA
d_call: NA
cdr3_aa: CASSPEGQGFYEQYF
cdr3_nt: TGTGCCAGCAGTCCCGAAGGCCAAGGATTTTACGAGCAGTACTTC

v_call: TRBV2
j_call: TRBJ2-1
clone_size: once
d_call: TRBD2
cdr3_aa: CASTWLAGRGEQFF
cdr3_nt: TGTGCCAGCACTTGGCTAGCGGGCCGTGGTGAGCAGTTCTTC

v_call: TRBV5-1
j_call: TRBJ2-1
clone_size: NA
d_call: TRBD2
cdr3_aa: CASSLVAGGRNEQFF
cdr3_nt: TGCGCCAGCAGCTTGGTAGCGGGAGGCCGAAATGAGCAGTTCTTC

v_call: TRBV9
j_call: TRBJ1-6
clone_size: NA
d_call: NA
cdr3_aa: CASSVGGYRSPLHF
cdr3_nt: TGTGCCAGCAGCGTAGGGGGCTATAGGTCACCCCTCCACTTT

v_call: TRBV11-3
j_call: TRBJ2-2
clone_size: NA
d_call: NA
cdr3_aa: CASSLGDHTGELFF
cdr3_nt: TGTGCCAGCAGCCTCGGGGACCACACCGGGGAGCTGTTTTTT

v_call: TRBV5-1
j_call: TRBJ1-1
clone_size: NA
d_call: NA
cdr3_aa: CASSFSGTEAFF
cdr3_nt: TGCGCCAGCAGCTTTAGCGGCACTGAAGCTTTCTTT

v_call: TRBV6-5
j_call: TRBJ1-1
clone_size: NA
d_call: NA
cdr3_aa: CASSYYTEAFF
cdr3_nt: TGTGCCAGCAGTTACTATACTGAAGCTTTCTTT

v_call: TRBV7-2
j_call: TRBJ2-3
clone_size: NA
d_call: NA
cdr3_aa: CASSTTIVGSWDTQYF
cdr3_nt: TGTGCCAGCAGTACGACTATAGTGGGAAGTTGGGATACGCAGTATTTT

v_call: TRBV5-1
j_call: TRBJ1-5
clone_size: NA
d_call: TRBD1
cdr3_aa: CASSLDRADQPQHF
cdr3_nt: TGCGCCAGCAGCCTAGACAGGGCCGATCAGCCCCAGCATTTT

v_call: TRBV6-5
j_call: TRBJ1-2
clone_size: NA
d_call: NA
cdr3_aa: CASSYSPTGTYGYTF
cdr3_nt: TGTGCCAGCAGTTACTCTCCGACAGGTACCTATGGCTACACCTTC

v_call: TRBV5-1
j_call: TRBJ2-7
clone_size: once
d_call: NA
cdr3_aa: CASRGGSGHSYEQYF
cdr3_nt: TGCGCCAGCAGGGGTGGGTCTGGTCATTCCTACGAGCAGTACTTC

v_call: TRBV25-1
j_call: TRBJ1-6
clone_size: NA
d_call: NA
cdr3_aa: CASSLGTPNSPLHF
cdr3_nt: TGTGCCAGCAGCCTCGGGACACCAAATTCACCCCTCCACTTT

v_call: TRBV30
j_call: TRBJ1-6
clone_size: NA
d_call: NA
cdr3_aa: CAWSRGNSPLHF
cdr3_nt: TGTGCCTGGAGCAGGGGTAATTCACCCCTCCACTTT